This TCR beta chain was documented in a study of T cells of healthy individuals. V lost 3 bases to trimming and J lost 7 bases, with 6 bases between them. Germline V gene sequence: CDR1 SEHNR, CDR2 FQNEAQ (reference sequence). The CDR3 runs 11 residues. In this sample, this clonotype turned up many times. A single record per CDR3 protein comes from TCRdb applying MiXCR to the 5' RACE reads. The top ten hold 4% to 5% of the sample, which has more than 60,000 distinct CDR3 sequences, 15% to 20% seen once. The rearrangement uses TRBV7-9 and TRBJ1-2; D gene ambiguous. The sequence was obtained from a human donor in good health. CDR3 bases: TGTGCCAGCAGCTTTCAAGGTGGCTACACCTTC. This encodes CASSFQGGYTF. The entire variable domain, with the rest obtained from reference TRBV7-9 and TRBJ1-2, is as follows: DTGVSQNPRHKITKRGQNVTFRCDPISEHNRLYWYRQTLGQGPEFLTYFQNEAQLEKSRLLSDRFSAERPKGSFSTLEIQRTEQGDSAMYLCASSFQGGYTFGSGTRLTVV.